The sequence of this TCR beta chain was determined in a study of glioma-infiltrating T cells after dendritic cell vaccination. Germline loops: CDR1 SGHTA, CDR2 FQGNSA. V gave up 1 base and J gave up 5 bases, with 6 bases separating them. The CDR3 has 13 amino acids. Amplification used 60 V beta primers and 13 J beta primers. Clones were read by immunoSEQ multiplex PCR, and TCRdb kept only the in-frame ones, dropping some. Among around 78,000 clones listed, about 85% were seen once. Comments on this clone: No antigen is known for it.

Time point meaning: after dendritic cell vaccination, including at tumor progression/relapse. Study-level results: Few patients contributed both blood and tumor specimens.

The sequence was collected from a human donor with glioblastoma. The V and J genes are TRBV7-2 and TRBJ1-5; a weak D match, TRBD1 (5 bases). The source material was blood, sampled after dendritic cell vaccination. DNA for the CDR3: TGTGCCAGCAGCTTAGTAGGGGATCAGCCCCAGCATTTT. This translates into CASSLVGDQPQHF.